The clone carrying this T cell receptor (beta chain) was found once. Its target is unknown. V gave up 1 base and J gave up 7 bases, with 13 bases separating them. Germline CDR1 reads SEHNR; CDR2 reads FQNEAQ (reference sequence). This CDR3 comprises 15 residues. The sample belongs to a study of T cell responses to AZD1222 COVID-19 vaccine. General study results and limits: Donors in the cohort were predominantly white British and more often female, and clonal diversity was possibly underestimated. Spike-specific TCR breadth rose after two AZD1222 doses, and depth rose as well.

Sequencing was performed with immunoSEQ multiplex PCR; in TCRdb, only in-frame clones are kept and a portion is missing. The repertoire includes fewer than 200,000 clones, around nine tenths of them detected once, and roughly 27% sits in the top ten. The V gene is TRBV7-9, the J gene TRBJ1-4; D gene ambiguous. The starting material was peripheral blood, obtained 28 days after the second AZD1222 dose. This sequence originates from an adult who received the AZD1222 COVID-19 vaccine. Here the CDR3 DNA reads TGTGCCAGCAGCTTAGAAAGGAGTTTCGGTGAAAAACTGTTTTTT. Protein product: CASSLERSFGEKLFF.